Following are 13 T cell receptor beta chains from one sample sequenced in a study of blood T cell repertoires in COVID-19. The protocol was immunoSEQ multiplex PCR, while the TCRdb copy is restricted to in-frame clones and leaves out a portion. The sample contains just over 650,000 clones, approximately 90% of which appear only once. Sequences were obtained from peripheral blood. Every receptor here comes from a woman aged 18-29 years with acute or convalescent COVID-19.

The DNA for the CDR3 is TGTGCCAGCAGCGGAGAGCCCCGCACAGATACGCAGTATTTT. It translates to CASSGEPRTDTQYF. V usage is TRBV3-1 (or the pseudogene TRBV3-2) and J usage is TRBJ2-3; no firm D call. The CDR3 contains 14 residues. Trimming pared 5 bases from V and 1 base from J, leaving 10 bases between. Germline V CDR1 and CDR2: LGHDT, YNNKEL (reference sequence).

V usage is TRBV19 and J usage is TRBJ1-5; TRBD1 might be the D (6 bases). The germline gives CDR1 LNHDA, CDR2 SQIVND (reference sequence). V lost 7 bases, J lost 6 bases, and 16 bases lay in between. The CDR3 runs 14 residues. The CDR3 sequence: CASIAGVGSQPQHF. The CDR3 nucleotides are TGTGCCAGTATAGCAGGGGTAGGTTCTCAGCCCCAGCATTTT.

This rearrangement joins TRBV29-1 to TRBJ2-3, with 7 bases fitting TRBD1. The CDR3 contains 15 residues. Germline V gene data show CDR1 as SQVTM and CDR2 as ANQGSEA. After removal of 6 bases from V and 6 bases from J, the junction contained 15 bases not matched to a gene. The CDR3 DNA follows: TGCAGCGTGGGAACCCGGGACAGCCCCTCTGATACGCAGTATTTT. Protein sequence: CSVGTRDSPSDTQYF.

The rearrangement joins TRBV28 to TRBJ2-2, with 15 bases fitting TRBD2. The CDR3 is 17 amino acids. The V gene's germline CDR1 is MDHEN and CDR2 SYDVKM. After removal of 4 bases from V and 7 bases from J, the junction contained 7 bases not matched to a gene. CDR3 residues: CASSSLGLAGGHGELFF. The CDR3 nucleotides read TGTGCCAGCAGTTCTCTAGGACTAGCGGGGGGGCACGGGGAGCTGTTTTTT.

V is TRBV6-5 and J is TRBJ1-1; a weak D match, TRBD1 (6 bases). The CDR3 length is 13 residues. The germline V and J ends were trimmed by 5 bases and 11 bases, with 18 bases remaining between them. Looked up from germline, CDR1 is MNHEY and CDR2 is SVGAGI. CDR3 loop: CASSTQNRVGAFF. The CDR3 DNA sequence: TGTGCCAGCAGTACCCAGAACAGGGTTGGGGCTTTCTTT.

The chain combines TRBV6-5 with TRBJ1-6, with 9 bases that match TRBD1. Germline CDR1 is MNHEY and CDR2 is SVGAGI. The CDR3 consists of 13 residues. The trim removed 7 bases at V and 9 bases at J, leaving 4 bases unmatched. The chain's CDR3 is CASNPDRGSPLHF. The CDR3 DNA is TGTGCCAGCAACCCGGACAGGGGTTCACCCCTCCACTTT.

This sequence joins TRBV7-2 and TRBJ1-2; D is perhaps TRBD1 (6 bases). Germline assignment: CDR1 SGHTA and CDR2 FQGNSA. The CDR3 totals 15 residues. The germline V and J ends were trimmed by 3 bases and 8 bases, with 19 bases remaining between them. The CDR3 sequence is CASSFSPYRAAGYTF. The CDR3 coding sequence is TGTGCCAGCAGCTTCTCCCCGTACAGGGCTGCAGGCTACACCTTC.

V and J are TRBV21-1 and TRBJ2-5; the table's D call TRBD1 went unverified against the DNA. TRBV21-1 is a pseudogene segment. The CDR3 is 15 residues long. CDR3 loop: CASSKIGDSQETQYF. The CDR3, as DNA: TGTGCCAGCAGCAAAATCGGGGACAGTCAAGAGACCCAGTACTTC.

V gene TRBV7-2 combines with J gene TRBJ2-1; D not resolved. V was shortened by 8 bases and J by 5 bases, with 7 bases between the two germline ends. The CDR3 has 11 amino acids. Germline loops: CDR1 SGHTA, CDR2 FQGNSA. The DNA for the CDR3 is TGTGCCAGCGGCCTGCACAATGAGCAGTTCTTC. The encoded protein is CASGLHNEQFF.

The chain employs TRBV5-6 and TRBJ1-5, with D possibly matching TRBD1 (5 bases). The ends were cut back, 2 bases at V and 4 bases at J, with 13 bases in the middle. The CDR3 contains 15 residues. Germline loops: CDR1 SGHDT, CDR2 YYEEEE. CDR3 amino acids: CASSLRQLFNQPQHF. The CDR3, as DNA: TGTGCCAGCAGCTTACGACAGCTCTTTAATCAGCCCCAGCATTTT.

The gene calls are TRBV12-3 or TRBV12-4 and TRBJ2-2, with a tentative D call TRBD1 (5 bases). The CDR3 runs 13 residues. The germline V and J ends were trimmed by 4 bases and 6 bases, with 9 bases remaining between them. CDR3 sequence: CASSYRQSGELFF. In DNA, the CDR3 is TGTGCCAGCAGTTATAGACAGTCCGGGGAGCTGTTTTTT.

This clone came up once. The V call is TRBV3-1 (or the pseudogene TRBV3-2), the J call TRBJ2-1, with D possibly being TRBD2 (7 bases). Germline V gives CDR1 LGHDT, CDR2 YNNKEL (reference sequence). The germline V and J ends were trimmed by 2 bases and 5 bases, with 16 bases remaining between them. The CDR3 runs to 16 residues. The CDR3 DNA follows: TGTGCCAGCAGCCAACTAGGGGGGGCCCTCAACAATGAGCAGTTCTTC. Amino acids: CASSQLGGALNNEQFF.

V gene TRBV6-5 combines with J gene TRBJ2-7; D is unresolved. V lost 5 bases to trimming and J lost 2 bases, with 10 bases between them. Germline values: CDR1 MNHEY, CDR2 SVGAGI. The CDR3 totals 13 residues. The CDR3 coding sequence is TGTGCCAGCAGTCTTCGGGTTGCCTACGAGCAGTACTTC. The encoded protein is CASSLRVAYEQYF.